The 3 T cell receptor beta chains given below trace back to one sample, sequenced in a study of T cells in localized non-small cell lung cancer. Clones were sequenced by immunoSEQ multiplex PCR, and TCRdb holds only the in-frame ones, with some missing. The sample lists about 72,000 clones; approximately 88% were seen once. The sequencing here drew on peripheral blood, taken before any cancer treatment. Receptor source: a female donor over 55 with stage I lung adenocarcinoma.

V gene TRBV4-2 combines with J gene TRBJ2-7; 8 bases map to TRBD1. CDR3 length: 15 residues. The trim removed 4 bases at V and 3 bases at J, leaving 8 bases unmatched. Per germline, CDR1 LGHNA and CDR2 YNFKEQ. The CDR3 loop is CASSPTKTGDYEQYF. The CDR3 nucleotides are TGTGCCAGCAGCCCCACTAAGACAGGGGACTACGAGCAGTACTTC.

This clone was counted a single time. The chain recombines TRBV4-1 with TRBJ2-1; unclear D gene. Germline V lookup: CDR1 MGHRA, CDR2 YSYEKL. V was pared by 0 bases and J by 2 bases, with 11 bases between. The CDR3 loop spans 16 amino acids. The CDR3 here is CASSQDSRLTYNEQFF. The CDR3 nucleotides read TGCGCCAGCAGCCAAGATTCTAGGCTTACCTACAATGAGCAGTTCTTC.

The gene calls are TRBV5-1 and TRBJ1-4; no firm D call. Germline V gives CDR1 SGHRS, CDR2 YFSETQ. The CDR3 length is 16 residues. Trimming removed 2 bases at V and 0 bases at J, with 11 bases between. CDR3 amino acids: CASSLQTGATNEKLFF. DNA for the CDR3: TGCGCCAGCAGCTTACAAACCGGGGCAACTAATGAAAAACTGTTTTTT.